This T cell receptor (beta chain) came from a study of spatial heterogeneity in lung cancer. Findings and caveats of the study: Counts of expanded alpha and beta TCRs within tumors tracked the tumor nonsynonymous mutation count. Coverage of tumor T cells, by estimate, reached 6.5% to 8% for alpha chains and more than 11% for beta chains.

V lost 0 bases and J 5 bases, leaving 20 bases between the germline ends. Looked up from germline, CDR1 is SGHRS and CDR2 is YFSETQ. This CDR3 contains 17 residues. Sample time point: sample taken at primary tumor resection. The study sequenced unsorted whole RNA from tumor, nontumor lung or frozen PBMC. This clonotype has just one count. No antigen is known for it. TCRdb re-analysed the 5' RACE reads in MiXCR, keeping a single row per CDR3 protein. The sample records approximately 5,900 distinct CDR3 sequences, under 20% being singletons. The sequence came from a male donor with early-stage non-small cell lung cancer. This specimen was lung tumor tissue, taken at surgery. The V call is TRBV5-1, the J call TRBJ2-5; a possible D gene is TRBD1 (7 bases). The CDR3 is CASSLETPGGPPETQYF. The CDR3 nucleotides are TGCGCCAGCAGCTTGGAAACCCCAGGGGGGCCTCCGGAGACCCAGTACTTC. Complete variable domain (other parts from reference TRBV5-1 and TRBJ2-5): KAGVTQTPRYLIKTRGQQVTLSCSPISGHRSVSWYQQTPGQGLQFLFEYFSETQRNKGNFPGRFSGRQFSNSRSEMNVSTLELGDSALYLCASSLETPGGPPETQYFGPGTRLLVL.